This TCR beta chain was profiled in a study of cytomegalovirus exposure and HLA in healthy donors. Study in general: Unique TCRs from HLA-typed donors, around 79 million of them, were held in an early data release.

Researchers ran the PCR with 60 Vbeta and 13 Jbeta primers. Sequenced by immunoSEQ multiplex PCR; TCRdb stores in-frame clones only, minus some. The data hold approximately 150,000 clones, with more than 60% observed a single time. Broader study findings: Later analysis associated a missense DCLRE1C variant with TCR beta V- and J-gene trimming. The majority of CMV-associated TCR beta chains were reported as apparently HLA-restricted in a later analysis. Reportedly, diagnosis of cytomegalovirus status by the classifier showed high specificity and sensitivity.

Germline loops: CDR1 KGHSH, CDR2 LQKENI. The CDR3 consists of 15 residues. V lost 3 bases and J lost 3; bases outside the gene matches: 3. Note on this clone: What it binds is unknown.

The TCR originated in a young woman in good health and CMV-seropositive. The V and J genes are TRBV18 and TRBJ2-7; 12 bases fit TRBD2. The specimen sequenced was PBMCs. The CDR3 region has the DNA TGTGCCAGCTCACCTTCGACTAGCGGGAGCTACGAGCAGTACTTC. The encoded protein is CASSPSTSGSYEQYF. Filled out from reference TRBV18 and TRBJ2-7, the complete variable domain reads NAGVMQNPRHLVRRRGQEARLRCSPMKGHSHVYWYRQLPEEGLKFMVYLQKENIIDESGMPKERFSAEFPKEGPSILRIQQVVRGDSAAYFCASSPSTSGSYEQYFGPGTRLTVT.